This section outlines one T cell receptor (beta chain) sequence together with its context. The target antigen is unknown. This record belongs to a study of neoadjuvant anti-PD-1 for oral cavity cancer. Study in general: Patients without progression got a fourth dose around day 43. General study findings and limits: After neoadjuvant nivolumab, PBMC T cell clonality was significantly higher in non-responders than responders.

Sequencing was performed with immunoSEQ multiplex PCR; in TCRdb, only in-frame clones are kept and a portion is missing. In the table there are more than 11,000 clones, 71% of which are singletons. Described time point: after neoadjuvant nivolumab, at surgical resection. PBMCs were not maintained or expanded in culture before analysis. The CDR3 totals 18 residues. V lost 3 bases and J lost 3, with 21 bases in between. The V gene's germline CDR1 is LNHDA and CDR2 SQIVND (reference sequence). The genes are TRBV19 and TRBJ1-5; tentative D call: TRBD1 (6 bases). The sequence derives from a person aged 40 to 85 with oral cavity squamous cell carcinoma. The source material was PBMCs, sampled after nivolumab (anti-PD-1) treatment. The DNA of the CDR3 is TGTGCCAGTAGTATGGATCGGTCCCAGGGGCCCTACAATCAGCCCCAGCATTTT. It encodes CASSMDRSQGPYNQPQHF.